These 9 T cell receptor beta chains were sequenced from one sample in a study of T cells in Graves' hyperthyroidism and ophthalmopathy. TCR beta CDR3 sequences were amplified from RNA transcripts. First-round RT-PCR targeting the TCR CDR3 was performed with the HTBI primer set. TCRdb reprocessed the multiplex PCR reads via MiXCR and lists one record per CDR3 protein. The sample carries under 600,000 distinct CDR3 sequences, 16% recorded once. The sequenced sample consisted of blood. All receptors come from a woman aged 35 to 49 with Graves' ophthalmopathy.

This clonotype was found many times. CDR3 sequence reads: CASRVSGSNYNEQFF. The CDR3 nucleotides read TGTGCCAGCAGGGTAAGCGGGAGTAACTACAATGAGCAGTTCTTC. The V and J genes are TRBV2 and TRBJ2-1; 8 bases match TRBD2. This CDR3 spans 15 amino acids. CDR1 and CDR2 from the germline V gene are SNHLY and FYNNEI. V lost 6 bases to trimming and J lost 3 bases; unmatched junction nucleotides: 7. Filled out from reference TRBV2 and TRBJ2-1, the complete variable domain reads EPEVTQTPSHQVTQMGQEVILRCVPISNHLYFYWYRQILGQKVEFLVSFYNNEISEKSEIFDDQFSVERPDGSNFTLKIRSTKLEDSAMYFCASRVSGSNYNEQFFGPGTRLTVL.

This CDR3 is CASSPRTPGTGERYEQYF. CDR3 nucleotide sequence: TGTGCCAGCTCACCAAGGACCCCCGGGACAGGGGAGAGATACGAGCAGTACTTC. V gene TRBV18 combines with J gene TRBJ2-7; 10 bases map to TRBD1. The CDR3 sequence is 18 residues long. With 2 bases clipped from V and 4 bases from J, the junction kept 14 bases outside the gene matches. From germline, CDR1 is KGHSH and CDR2 LQKENI. The variable domain in full, with the rest retrieved from reference TRBV18 and TRBJ2-7, is NAGVMQNPRHLVRRRGQEARLRCSPMKGHSHVYWYRQLPEEGLKFMVYLQKENIIDESGMPKERFSAEFPKEGPSILRIQQVVRGDSAAYFCASSPRTPGTGERYEQYFGPGTRLTVT.

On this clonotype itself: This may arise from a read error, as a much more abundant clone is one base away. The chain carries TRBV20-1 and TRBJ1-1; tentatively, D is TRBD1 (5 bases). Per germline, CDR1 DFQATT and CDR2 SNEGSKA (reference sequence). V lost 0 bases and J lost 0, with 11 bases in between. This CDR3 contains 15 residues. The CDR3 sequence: CSARDLGAMNTEAFF. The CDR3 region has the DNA TGCAGTGCTAGAGATCTTGGGGCGATGAACACTGAAGCTTTCTTT.

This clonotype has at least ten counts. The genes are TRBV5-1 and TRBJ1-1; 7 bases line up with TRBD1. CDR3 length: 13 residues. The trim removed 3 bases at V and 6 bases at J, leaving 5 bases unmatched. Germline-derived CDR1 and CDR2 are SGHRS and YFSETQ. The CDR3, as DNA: TGCGCCAGCAGCTCAGGGGGACGAGCTGAAGCTTTCTTT. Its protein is CASSSGGRAEAFF.

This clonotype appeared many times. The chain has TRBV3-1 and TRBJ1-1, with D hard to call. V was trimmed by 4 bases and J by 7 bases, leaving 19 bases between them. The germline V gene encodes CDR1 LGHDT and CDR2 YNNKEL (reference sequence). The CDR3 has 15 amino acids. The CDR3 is CASSPSLSGGSEAFF. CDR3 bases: TGTGCCAGCAGCCCCTCGCTCTCGGGTGGAAGTGAAGCTTTCTTT.

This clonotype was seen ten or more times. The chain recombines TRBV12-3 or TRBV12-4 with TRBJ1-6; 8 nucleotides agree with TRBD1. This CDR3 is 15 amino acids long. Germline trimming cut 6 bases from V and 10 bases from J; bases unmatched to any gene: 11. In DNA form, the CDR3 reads TGTGCCAGCAGCCCGACCCAGGGGGCCCGGTCACCCCTCCACTTT. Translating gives CASSPTQGARSPLHF.

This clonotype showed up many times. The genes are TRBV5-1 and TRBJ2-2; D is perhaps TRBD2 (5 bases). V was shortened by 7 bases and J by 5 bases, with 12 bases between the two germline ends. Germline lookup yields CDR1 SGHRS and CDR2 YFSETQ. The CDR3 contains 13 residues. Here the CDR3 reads CASAVRGTGELFF. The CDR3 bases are TGCGCCAGCGCCGTGAGAGGGACCGGGGAGCTGTTTTTT.

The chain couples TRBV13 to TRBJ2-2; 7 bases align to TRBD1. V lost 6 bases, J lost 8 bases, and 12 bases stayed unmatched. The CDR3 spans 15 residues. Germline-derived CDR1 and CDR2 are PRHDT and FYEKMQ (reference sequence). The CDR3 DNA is TGTGCCAGCAGGAGACAGGGTCTGGTCGCGGGGGAGCTGTTTTTT. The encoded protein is CASRRQGLVAGELFF.

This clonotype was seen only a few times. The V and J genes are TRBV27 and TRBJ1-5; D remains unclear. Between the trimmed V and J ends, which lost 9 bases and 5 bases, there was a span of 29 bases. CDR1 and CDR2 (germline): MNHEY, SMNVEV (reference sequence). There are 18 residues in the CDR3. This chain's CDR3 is CARPTEGEEPGEHQPQHF. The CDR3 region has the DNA TGTGCCAGACCCACGGAGGGTGAAGAGCCCGGTGAACATCAGCCCCAGCATTTT.